Presented here are 3 T cell receptor delta chains from one specimen sequenced in a study of gamma-delta chains in newborns, infants, children. TCRdb reprocessed the reads through CATT. Among approximately 7,000 delta-chain clones listed, 2.1% were seen once. Sequencing was carried out using blood. These receptors were taken from a child who was a newborn, infant or young child, either healthy, febrile or measles-vaccinated (not recorded which).

This clone has a count of ten or more. A much more abundant neighbour one base away suggests this may be a read error. This sample also contains other DNA sequences that code for the same CDR3. The chain employs TRDV2 and TRDJ2; a possible D gene is TRDD3 (6 bases). The CDR3 is made up of 16 amino acids. Per germline, CDR1 GEAIGNYY and CDR2 EKD. CDR3 loop: CACDTLGGRLTAQLFF. The CDR3 DNA reads as TGTGCCTGTGACACCTTGGGGGGCCGTTTGACAGCCCAACTCTTCTTT.

In regard to this clone: This same CDR3 is encoded by further DNA sequences in the sample. The chain joins TRDV2 to TRDJ1, with TRDD3 identical over 9 bases. The junction had 12 bases not matched to a gene; V was cut back by 0 bases and J by 5 bases. Germline-derived CDR1 and CDR2 are GEAIGNYY and EKD. The CDR3 length is 17 residues. CDR3 region: CACDTGRLGDKKDKLIF. CDR3 bases: TGTGCCTGTGACACCGGTAGGTTGGGGGATAAGAAAGATAAACTCATCTTT.

This clone was seen more than once but under ten times. With a much larger clone just one base away, this may be a read error. Other DNA sequences of this sample code for an identical CDR3. The chain combines TRDV2 with TRDJ3, with 8 bases aligning to TRDD3. This CDR3 contains 20 residues. Germline V gene sequence: CDR1 GEAIGNYY, CDR2 EKD. CDR3 coding DNA: TGTGCCTGTGACAAAATACTGGGGGTTCTGAGCTCCTGGGACACCCGCCAGATGTTTTTC. It codes for CACDKILGVLSSWDTRQMFF.